Listed here are 27 T cell receptor beta chains from one sample, sequenced in a study of blood T cell repertoires in COVID-19. The repertoire was sequenced with immunoSEQ multiplex PCR; TCRdb's copy has only in-frame clones and lacks some. The sample includes around 100,000 clones, 65% to 80% of them seen just once. Sequenced: peripheral blood. These receptors were taken from a man aged 65-85 years with active or convalescent COVID-19.

This clone was detected a few times. J is TRBJ2-7 and V is TRBV3-1 (or the pseudogene TRBV3-2); a weak D match, TRBD1 (6 bases). CDR3 length: 14 amino acids. Trimming took 0 bases from V and 4 from J, leaving 10 bases between them. Germline V gene data show CDR1 as LGHDT and CDR2 as YNNKEL (reference sequence). The CDR3 DNA reads as TGTGCCAGCAGCCAAGAGGGGGCACGGTACGAGCAGTACTTC. It translates to CASSQEGARYEQYF.

The chain couples TRBV6-5 to TRBJ1-3, with 9 bases that match TRBD1. V trimming: 7 bases; J trimming: 1 base; junction bases outside the gene matches: 2. Per germline, CDR1 MNHEY and CDR2 SVGAGI. CDR3 size: 14 residues. The CDR3 nucleotides read TGTGCCAGCAAACAGGGGGCTTCTGGAAACACCATATATTTT. It is translated as CASKQGASGNTIYF.

The J gene is TRBJ1-4, the V gene TRBV5-5; D ambiguous. V lost 4 bases and J 8 bases, leaving 18 bases between the germline ends. The CDR3 has 15 amino acids. Germline values: CDR1 SGHKS, CDR2 YYEKEE (reference sequence). The CDR3 coding sequence is TGTGCCAGCAGCGGAGGAATACTCGAAGGGGAAAAACTGTTTTTT. Translated, it gives CASSGGILEGEKLFF.

This chain joins TRBV11-2 and TRBJ2-1; D is unresolved. Germline lookup yields CDR1 SGHAT and CDR2 FQNNGV. This CDR3 comprises 15 residues. V dropped 4 bases and J dropped 5 bases, with 15 bases sitting between them. The DNA for the CDR3 is TGTGCCAGCAGCTCATCCACAGCCGCCCACAATGAGCAGTTCTTC. This sequence encodes CASSSSTAAHNEQFF.

This chain links TRBV5-1 with TRBJ1-4; 7 bases agree with TRBD1. The germline V gene encodes CDR1 SGHRS and CDR2 YFSETQ. CDR3 length equals 15 residues. Unmatched junction bases numbered 7, after V lost 4 bases and J lost 4 bases. DNA for the CDR3: TGCGCCAGCAGCCCCGGGACAGTACTTAATGAAAAACTGTTTTTT. Its protein is CASSPGTVLNEKLFF.

V and J are TRBV10-3 and TRBJ2-7; tentative D call: TRBD1 (6 bases). Trimming removed 6 bases at V and 3 bases at J, with 15 bases between. The CDR3 has 14 residues. The germline V gene has CDR1 ENHRY and CDR2 SYGVKD. The CDR3 is CAIRAGDEIYEQYF. DNA of the CDR3: TGTGCCATCAGAGCAGGGGACGAAATCTACGAGCAGTACTTC.

The rearrangement links TRBV28 to TRBJ2-1; 9 positions match TRBD1. The CDR3 contains 15 residues. Germline CDR1 MDHEN, CDR2 SYDVKM. The V gene end was trimmed by 6 bases and the J gene end by 3 bases; junction bases not matched to a gene: 6. CDR3 loop: CASSHRTGVYNEQFF. CDR3 DNA: TGTGCCAGCAGCCATCGGACAGGGGTCTACAATGAGCAGTTCTTC.

J is TRBJ2-3 and V is TRBV10-3, with D tentatively TRBD2 (5 bases). The V gene's germline CDR1 is ENHRY and CDR2 SYGVKD. The V end lost 4 bases, the J end lost 6 bases, and 8 bases lay between the germline ends. The CDR3 contains 12 residues. CDR3 in amino acids: CAISAGMDTQYF. The CDR3 bases are TGTGCCATCAGTGCGGGGATGGATACGCAGTATTTT.

The gene calls are TRBV29-1 and TRBJ1-2; perhaps TRBD1 as D (5 bases). The CDR3 extends over 14 amino acids. From germline, CDR1 is SQVTM and CDR2 ANQGSEA. With 0 bases removed from V and 3 bases from J, the gap between germline ends came to 11 bases. Here the CDR3 reads CSVEDWGSDYGYTF. The CDR3 DNA follows: TGCAGCGTTGAAGATTGGGGCAGTGACTATGGCTACACCTTC.

The V and J genes are TRBV5-4 and TRBJ1-1; D is undetermined. The V gene's germline CDR1 is SGHNT and CDR2 YYREEE (reference sequence). The CDR3 length is 13 residues. Trimming left V 0 bases short and J 1 base short, with 4 bases between. The CDR3 spells CASSLAGNTEAFF. CDR3 DNA sequence: TGTGCCAGCAGCTTGGCAGGGAACACTGAAGCTTTCTTT.

V is TRBV14 and J is TRBJ2-1; D is ambiguous. The ends were cut back, 4 bases at V and 7 bases at J, with 8 bases in the middle. The germline gives CDR1 SGHDN, CDR2 FVKESK. The CDR3 totals 12 residues. This CDR3 is CASSLYLNEQFF. Written as DNA, the CDR3 is TGTGCCAGCAGCCTCTACCTTAATGAGCAGTTCTTC.

This chain joins TRBV20-1 and TRBJ1-3; tentatively, D is TRBD1 (6 bases). Germline V gene lookup returns CDR1 DFQATT and CDR2 SNEGSKA (reference sequence). Deletions cut 8 bases from V and 4 bases from J, with 9 bases between. The CDR3 is 11 amino acids. The CDR3 nucleotides read TGCAGTTCAGGGGTCGGAAACACCATATATTTT. This sequence encodes CSSGVGNTIYF.

The chain couples TRBV30 to TRBJ2-7, with TRBD2 matching 12 bases. CDR3 length equals 13 residues. From germline, CDR1 is GTSNPN and CDR2 SVGIG (reference sequence). With 4 bases clipped from V and 3 bases from J, the junction kept 1 base outside the gene matches. CDR3 bases: TGTGCCTGGAAACTAGCGGGGGGCTACGAGCAGTACTTC. It is translated as CAWKLAGGYEQYF.

The chain couples TRBV29-1 to TRBJ1-2; 9 positions agree with TRBD1. Germline CDR1 is SQVTM and CDR2 is ANQGSEA. The CDR3 totals 12 residues. J lost 4 bases, V lost 6 bases, and 3 bases had no gene match. In DNA form, the CDR3 reads TGCAGCGTGCGGGACAGGGTCTATGGCTACACCTTC. It translates to CSVRDRVYGYTF. The entire variable domain, with the rest obtained from reference TRBV29-1 and TRBJ1-2, is as follows: SAVISQKPSRDICQRGTSLTIQCQVDSQVTMMFWYRQQPGQSLTLIATANQGSEATYESGFVIDKFPISRPNLTFSTLTVSNMSPEDSSIYLCSVRDRVYGYTFGSGTRLTVV.

The chain links TRBV29-1 to TRBJ1-4, with 7 bases identical to TRBD1. V trimming: 3 bases; J trimming: 7 bases; junction bases outside the gene matches: 11. The CDR3 is 15 residues long. CDR1 SQVTM and CDR2 ANQGSEA come from the germline V gene. CDR3 sequence (DNA): TGCAGCGTTGAGAGGAGACAGGGCCAAGGTGAAAAACTGTTTTTT. It yields the protein CSVERRQGQGEKLFF.

The CDR3 DNA reads as TGTGCCTGGAGTCAGGGGAGAGATACGCAGTATTTT. Translating gives CAWSQGRDTQYF. The chain recombines TRBV30 with TRBJ2-3; maybe TRBD1 (6 bases). Trimming shortened V by 2 bases and J by 5 bases, and 8 bases separated the two germline ends. This CDR3 contains 12 residues. CDR1 is GTSNPN and CDR2 is SVGIG in the germline V gene (reference sequence).

The chain uses TRBV30 and TRBJ2-7; possible D gene TRBD1, 6 bases. This CDR3 spans 17 amino acids. Per the germline V gene, CDR1 is GTSNPN and CDR2 is SVGIG (reference sequence). Trimming left V 0 bases short and J 2 bases short, with 20 bases between. The CDR3 DNA reads as TGTGCCTGGAGTGTAAAAGGGGGTGGCAGACAACCCTACGAGCAGTACTTC. Amino acid sequence: CAWSVKGGGRQPYEQYF.

The V gene is TRBV6-1, the J gene TRBJ2-3; 11 nucleotides agree with TRBD1. After removal of 5 bases from V and 3 bases from J, the junction contained 4 bases not matched to a gene. Per the germline V gene, CDR1 is MNHNS and CDR2 is SASEGT. The CDR3 extends over 15 amino acids. CDR3 DNA: TGTGCCAGCAGTCCGGGACAGGGGGAGACAGATACGCAGTATTTT. Its protein product is CASSPGQGETDTQYF.

This sequence joins TRBV7-9 and TRBJ1-3; D unclear. V was clipped by 1 base and J by 0 bases, with 7 bases between them. The CDR3 is 15 residues long. Germline CDR1 SEHNR, CDR2 FQNEAQ (reference sequence). The CDR3 region has the DNA TGTGCCAGCAGCTTAGGAGGCTTCTCTGGAAACACCATATATTTT. Translating gives CASSLGGFSGNTIYF.

As to this clone: Within the sample, other DNA sequences also encode this same CDR3. The chain joins TRBV5-4 to TRBJ1-1; D is unclear. The CDR3 length is 14 residues. V was shortened by 0 bases and J by 2 bases, with 8 bases between the two germline ends. Germline-derived CDR1 and CDR2 are SGHNT and YYREEE (reference sequence). CDR3 in DNA: TGTGCCAGCAGCTTGGGGCAGTTTAACACTGAAGCTTTCTTT. Protein sequence: CASSLGQFNTEAFF. Full variable domain (missing parts from reference TRBV5-4 and TRBJ1-1): ETGVTQSPTHLIKTRGQQVTLRCSSQSGHNTVSWYQQALGQGPQFIFQYYREEENGRGNFPPRFSGLQFPNYSSELNVNALELDDSALYLCASSLGQFNTEAFFGQGTRLTVV.

This clone was seen more than once but under ten times. The V call is TRBV6-4, the J call TRBJ1-2; D remains unclear. Germline V gene sequence: CDR1 MRHNA, CDR2 SNTAGT. This CDR3 is 16 amino acids long. Trimming took 5 bases from V and 8 from J, leaving 24 bases between them. The CDR3 DNA is TGTGCCAGCAGTCCTCAAGGAGCGGTAAGCTCGCAGGGCTACACCTTC. It encodes CASSPQGAVSSQGYTF.

The J gene is TRBJ1-1, the V gene TRBV3-1 (or the pseudogene TRBV3-2), with D perhaps matching TRBD1 (6 bases). Germline V gives CDR1 LGHDT, CDR2 YNNKEL (reference sequence). Trimming shortened V by 3 bases and J by 2 bases, and 13 bases separated the two germline ends. CDR3 length: 15 residues. The CDR3 loop reads CASSHSPGANTEAFF. In DNA, the CDR3 is TGTGCCAGCAGCCACTCCCCAGGGGCCAACACTGAAGCTTTCTTT.

This clone was observed a few times. The chain has TRBV11-2 and TRBJ1-6; TRBD1 might be the D (5 bases). Looked up from germline, CDR1 is SGHAT and CDR2 is FQNNGV. This CDR3 comprises 15 residues. V was clipped by 1 base and J by 10 bases, with 14 bases between them. The CDR3: CASSLVSQGGSPLHF. The DNA for the CDR3 is TGTGCCAGCAGCTTAGTCAGCCAGGGCGGATCACCCCTCCACTTT.

This clone was seen a handful of times. The chain is built from TRBV9 and TRBJ1-2; a possible D gene is TRBD1 (6 bases). The CDR3 covers 19 residues. V was clipped by 4 bases and J by 7 bases, with 32 bases between them. Germline values: CDR1 SGDLS, CDR2 YYNGEE. CDR3 sequence reads: CASSLQATGSGGLRGGYTF. The CDR3 region has the DNA TGTGCCAGCAGCCTCCAAGCTACAGGGTCGGGCGGGCTTAGAGGTGGCTACACCTTC.

This CDR3 reads CASSYGSAYGYTF. The CDR3 nucleotides read TGTGCCAGCAGTTATGGAAGCGCCTATGGCTACACCTTC. The chain couples TRBV6-6 to TRBJ1-2; D is ambiguous. This CDR3 has 13 amino acids. Trimming removed 3 bases from V and 4 bases from J, with 9 bases in between. CDR1 is MNHNY, CDR2 SVGAGI, per germline (reference sequence).

The chain employs TRBV18 and TRBJ2-2, with 8 bases fitting TRBD2. The ends lost 3 bases at V and 7 bases at J; junction bases unmatched: 7. From germline, CDR1 is KGHSH and CDR2 LQKENI. The CDR3 sequence is 15 residues long. The CDR3 DNA is TGTGCCAGCTCACCCCCCGGGAGGGCCGGCGGGGAGCTGTTTTTT. Translated: CASSPPGRAGGELFF.

This rearrangement joins TRBV19 to TRBJ2-2, with 7 bases that match TRBD1. With V trimmed by 4 bases and J by 5 bases, 10 bases remained unmatched. The germline V gene encodes CDR1 LNHDA and CDR2 SQIVND (reference sequence). The CDR3 spans 16 residues. In DNA, the CDR3 is TGTGCCAGTAGTAGCGACAGGGTAGGAAGGACCGGGGAGCTGTTTTTT. It yields the protein CASSSDRVGRTGELFF.